Shown below are 23 T cell receptor beta chains from a single sample sequenced in a study of blood T cell repertoires in COVID-19. Assay used: immunoSEQ multiplex PCR; TCRdb lists only in-frame clones, some missing. The sample yields 100,000 to 150,000 clones, around 85% seen once. The sample comprised peripheral blood. These receptors were collected from a woman in her 50s with acute or convalescent COVID-19.

The rearrangement joins TRBV28 to TRBJ1-2; no firm D call. The germline V gene has CDR1 MDHEN and CDR2 SYDVKM. This CDR3 has 12 amino acids. The germline V and J ends were trimmed by 7 bases and 7 bases, with 13 bases remaining between them. Here the CDR3 DNA reads TGTGCCAGCACCGACGGGGTTTCTGGCTACACCTTC. Translation: CASTDGVSGYTF.

This sequence joins TRBV19 and TRBJ1-2; 8 bases align to TRBD1. Germline V gene lookup returns CDR1 LNHDA and CDR2 SQIVND (reference sequence). The V gene end was trimmed by 4 bases and the J gene end by 7 bases; junction bases not matched to a gene: 11. The CDR3 runs to 15 residues. The CDR3 sequence: CASSSGTGLVSGYTF. CDR3 coding DNA: TGTGCCAGTAGTAGTGGGACAGGTTTGGTCTCTGGCTACACCTTC.

CDR3 DNA: TGTGCCAGCAGCCGGGACTCGACAGGGACTAACTATGGCTACACCTTC. Its translation: CASSRDSTGTNYGYTF. This chain connects TRBV7-2 to TRBJ1-2; 7 bases map to TRBD1. Germline-derived CDR1 and CDR2 are SGHTA and FQGNSA. V trimming: 5 bases; J trimming: 0 bases; junction bases outside the gene matches: 9. This CDR3 region has 16 residues.

The chain employs TRBV6-1 and TRBJ1-2, with a weak D call TRBD1 (6 bases). The CDR3 has 15 amino acids. CDR1 and CDR2 (germline): MNHNS, SASEGT. The V and J ends lost 0 bases and 7 bases respectively, with 15 bases between them. The CDR3 DNA reads as TGTGCCAGCAGTGAAGCTGGAGGGGGGGCGTTTGGCTACACCTTC. Encoded protein: CASSEAGGGAFGYTF.

CDR3 region: CATSSARTGAGNEQFF. CDR3 nucleotides: TGTGCCACCAGTTCCGCCCGGACAGGGGCGGGGAATGAGCAGTTCTTC. The chain combines TRBV24-1 with TRBJ2-1; 9 bases map to TRBD1. V lost 6 bases and J lost 7; bases outside the gene matches: 12. Looked up from germline, CDR1 is KGHDR and CDR2 is SFDVKD. The CDR3 has 16 amino acids.

This chain uses TRBV4-2 with TRBJ1-5; perhaps TRBD1 as D (5 bases). The CDR3 has 15 amino acids. The ends were cut back, 0 bases at V and 6 bases at J, with 12 bases in the middle. The V gene's germline CDR1 is LGHNA and CDR2 YNFKEQ. CDR3 DNA: TGTGCCAGCAGCCAAGATAGGGGTTCTAGTCAGCCCCAGCATTTT. Translated, it gives CASSQDRGSSQPQHF.

This clone was detected only a few times. The J gene is TRBJ1-1, the V gene TRBV18, with no clear D. The germline gives CDR1 KGHSH, CDR2 LQKENI. This CDR3 region has 13 residues. V lost 3 bases, J lost 8 bases, and 13 bases lay in between. CDR3 sequence: CASSPERSGEAFF. The CDR3 DNA is TGTGCCAGCTCACCGGAGAGATCCGGGGAAGCTTTCTTT.

Here the CDR3 reads CASSLGGASNQPQHF. The CDR3 DNA follows: TGTGCCAGCAGCCTCGGGGGGGCGAGCAATCAGCCCCAGCATTTT. The V call is TRBV3-1 (or the pseudogene TRBV3-2), the J call TRBJ1-5; weak D call: TRBD1 (6 bases). V shed 4 bases and J shed 1 base, with 11 bases lying between them. The length of the CDR3 is 15 residues. Per the germline V gene, CDR1 is LGHDT and CDR2 is YNNKEL (reference sequence).

Regarding this clone: The junction and the germline gene differ at one end; a read error may be behind it. This chain connects TRBV10-1 to TRBJ1-2; 8 nucleotides align to TRBD1. The V gene's germline CDR1 is WNHNN and CDR2 SYGVQD (reference sequence). This CDR3 is built from 13 residues. DNA of the CDR3: TGCGCCAGCAGTCCGGGACAGGACTACGGCTACACCTTC. It encodes CASSPGQDYGYTF.

V gene TRBV10-1 combines with J gene TRBJ2-2, with TRBD2 as a possible D gene (5 bases). Germline assignment: CDR1 WNHNN and CDR2 SYGVQD (reference sequence). The ends were cut back, 5 bases at V and 2 bases at J, with 15 bases in the middle. The CDR3 consists of 16 residues. In DNA, the CDR3 is TGCGCCAGCAGTCCCCATAGCGACGGTAACACCGGGGAGCTGTTTTTT. It yields the protein CASSPHSDGNTGELFF.

The V gene is TRBV3-1 (or the pseudogene TRBV3-2), the J gene TRBJ1-1; the match to TRBD1 covers 10 bases. Germline V gives CDR1 LGHDT, CDR2 YNNKEL (reference sequence). The CDR3 covers 16 residues. Trimming cost V 4 bases and J 11 bases; bases outside gene matches: 16. The CDR3 here is CASSLKPTGQGTFAFF. CDR3 nucleotide sequence: TGTGCCAGCAGCCTTAAGCCCACGGGACAGGGGACTTTTGCTTTCTTT.

The V gene is TRBV19, the J gene TRBJ1-2; TRBD1 aligns across 10 bases. The CDR3 has 13 amino acids. Per germline, CDR1 LNHDA and CDR2 SQIVND (reference sequence). The J segment lost 6 bases and the V segment lost 6 bases, leaving 4 bases of the junction unmatched. This chain's CDR3 is CASRGQGINGYTF. In DNA form, the CDR3 reads TGTGCCAGTAGGGGACAGGGGATCAATGGCTACACCTTC.

In DNA form, the CDR3 reads TGTGCCAGCAGCCCAACCCAGGCTAGCGGGGGGCCCACAGATACGCAGTATTTT. Translating gives CASSPTQASGGPTDTQYF. V and J are TRBV3-1 (or the pseudogene TRBV3-2) and TRBJ2-3, with 11 positions matching TRBD2. The CDR3 contains 18 residues. The V gene's germline CDR1 is LGHDT and CDR2 YNNKEL (reference sequence). The V gene end was trimmed by 4 bases and the J gene end by 2 bases; junction bases not matched to a gene: 11.

This sequence joins TRBV19 and TRBJ1-1; perhaps TRBD1 as D (6 bases). The CDR3 spans 15 residues. The V gene lost 3 bases and the J gene lost 1 base, with 12 bases spanning the gap. Germline CDR1 and CDR2: LNHDA and SQIVND (reference sequence). DNA of the CDR3: TGTGCCAGTAGTATGCAAGGACAGCAGAACACTGAAGCTTTCTTT. This encodes CASSMQGQQNTEAFF.

The V gene is TRBV7-2, the J gene TRBJ1-1, with a possible D match to TRBD1 (6 bases). V was clipped by 2 bases and J by 0 bases, with 13 bases between them. Per germline, CDR1 SGHTA and CDR2 FQGNSA. This CDR3 comprises 16 residues. CDR3 loop: CASSLLGGRLNTEAFF. CDR3 in DNA: TGTGCCAGCAGCTTATTAGGGGGAAGACTGAACACTGAAGCTTTCTTT.

The chain employs TRBV18 and TRBJ1-6; no clear D. In germline, CDR1 is KGHSH, CDR2 LQKENI. The V end lost 2 bases, the J end lost 6 bases, and 5 bases lay between the germline ends. This CDR3 is 13 amino acids long. The CDR3 is CASSPVRNSPLHF. The DNA of the CDR3 is TGTGCCAGCTCACCAGTGCGTAATTCACCCCTCCACTTT. The entire variable domain, with the rest obtained from reference TRBV18 and TRBJ1-6, is as follows: NAGVMQNPRHLVRRRGQEARLRCSPMKGHSHVYWYRQLPEEGLKFMVYLQKENIIDESGMPKERFSAEFPKEGPSILRIQQVVRGDSAAYFCASSPVRNSPLHFGNGTRLTVT.

CDR3 in DNA: TGTGCCATCAGTGAAGAGGGGGTAAGGGACAGATCTGAAGCTTTCTTT. Protein sequence: CAISEEGVRDRSEAFF. The chain employs TRBV10-3 and TRBJ1-1; 7 positions agree with TRBD1. The CDR3 is 16 amino acids. Per the germline V gene, CDR1 is ENHRY and CDR2 is SYGVKD. The junction had 13 bases not matched to a gene; V was cut back by 3 bases and J by 6 bases.

This chain joins TRBV11-2 and TRBJ1-4; D unclear. The V and J ends lost 0 bases and 0 bases respectively, with 8 bases between them. Looked up from germline, CDR1 is SGHAT and CDR2 is FQNNGV. The CDR3 covers 16 residues. In DNA form, the CDR3 reads TGTGCCAGCAGCTTAGAATGGGCAGCAACTAATGAAAAACTGTTTTTT. Protein sequence: CASSLEWAATNEKLFF. Full variable domain (missing parts from reference TRBV11-2 and TRBJ1-4): EAGVAQSPRYKIIEKRQSVAFWCNPISGHATLYWYQQILGQGPKLLIQFQNNGVVDDSQLPKDRFSAERLKGVDSTLKIQPAKLEDSAVYLCASSLEWAATNEKLFFGSGTQLSVL.

This chain links TRBV30 with TRBJ1-6; weak D call: TRBD1 (5 bases). The CDR3 is 13 residues long. V shed 4 bases and J shed 7 bases, with 11 bases lying between them. Germline CDR1 and CDR2: GTSNPN and SVGIG (reference sequence). CDR3 DNA sequence: TGTGCCTGGAACCGGGACTCAAATTCACCCCTCCACTTT. Protein product: CAWNRDSNSPLHF.

The chain carries TRBV30 and TRBJ1-6; possibly TRBD1 for D (6 bases). V shed 3 bases and J shed 4 bases, with 28 bases lying between them. Germline V gives CDR1 GTSNPN, CDR2 SVGIG (reference sequence). This CDR3 has 20 residues. The CDR3 bases are TGTGCCTGGAGGCGACCCACCAGGGGCCCCAGGGAAATATATAATTCACCCCTCCACTTT. Translation: CAWRRPTRGPREIYNSPLHF.

This chain links TRBV6-2 or TRBV6-3 with TRBJ1-5; maybe TRBD1 (5 bases). V gave up 2 bases and J gave up 6 bases, with 8 bases separating them. Germline CDR1 MNHEY, CDR2 SVGEGT. The CDR3 is 13 amino acids. The CDR3 spells CASSYKGSQPQHF. DNA for the CDR3: TGTGCCAGCAGTTACAAGGGGTCTCAGCCCCAGCATTTT.

This rearrangement joins TRBV10-3 to TRBJ1-1; 7 bases are a match to TRBD1. The junction had 6 bases not matched to a gene; V was cut back by 10 bases and J by 1 base. The CDR3 has 13 amino acids. The germline V gene has CDR1 ENHRY and CDR2 SYGVKD. CDR3 region: CATGTATNTEAFF. CDR3 nucleotide sequence: TGTGCCACCGGGACAGCAACGAACACTGAAGCTTTCTTT.

The J gene is TRBJ1-2, the V gene TRBV12-5; D not resolved. Per germline, CDR1 LGHNT and CDR2 FRNRAP. V lost 7 bases to trimming and J lost 4 bases, with 22 bases between them. This CDR3 is built from 16 residues. CDR3 sequence reads: CASVPPGVETSYGYTF. The DNA for the CDR3 is TGTGCTAGTGTCCCCCCAGGTGTGGAAACTAGCTATGGCTACACCTTC.